Sequencing of this TCR beta chain was carried out in a study of cytomegalovirus exposure and HLA in healthy donors. 13 Jbeta primers and 60 Vbeta primers were used for the PCR. The table came from immunoSEQ multiplex PCR; TCRdb's copy has only in-frame clones and leaves some out. The sample has some 180,000 clones, roughly 68% seen once. The sequence was obtained from a woman younger than 45 in good health and CMV-seronegative. What was sequenced was PBMCs.

Here the CDR3 reads CASSSPGNTQYF. Written as DNA, the CDR3 is TGTGCCAGCAGTTCTCCGGGGAATACGCAGTATTTT. V and J are TRBV6-5 and TRBJ2-3, with a weak D call TRBD2 (5 bases). Trimming took off 4 bases at V and 7 bases at J, with 9 bases between the two ends. The CDR3 loop spans 12 amino acids. Germline values: CDR1 MNHEY, CDR2 SVGAGI.